One T cell receptor (beta chain) is described in this entry. Its matching antigen is unknown. Data came from immunoSEQ multiplex PCR; TCRdb stores just in-frame clones and leaves some out. The sample records about 180,000 clones, approximately 92% being singletons. The source of the sample is a study of T cell responses to AZD1222 COVID-19 vaccine. At the level of the study: Timing groups of about 4 and about 12 weeks for second doses were pooled.

General study results and limits: Clonal diversity was possibly underestimated, and white British individuals and females predominated among donors. Unmutated variant regions are reportedly the target of nearly half of TCRs that are spike-specific.

The TCR sequence derives from an adult in good health. Specimen: peripheral blood, collected on day 0 of AZD1222 vaccination.

The CDR3 loop reads CASTRDVNTEQFF. The CDR3 nucleotides are TGTGCCAGCACAAGGGACGTAAATACTGAGCAGTTCTTC. V and J are TRBV2 and TRBJ2-1; D possibly uses TRBD1 or TRBD2 (5 bases each). The length of the CDR3 is 13 residues. Between the trimmed V and J ends, which lost 7 bases and 9 bases, there was a span of 16 bases. Germline-derived CDR1 and CDR2 are SNHLY and FYNNEI.